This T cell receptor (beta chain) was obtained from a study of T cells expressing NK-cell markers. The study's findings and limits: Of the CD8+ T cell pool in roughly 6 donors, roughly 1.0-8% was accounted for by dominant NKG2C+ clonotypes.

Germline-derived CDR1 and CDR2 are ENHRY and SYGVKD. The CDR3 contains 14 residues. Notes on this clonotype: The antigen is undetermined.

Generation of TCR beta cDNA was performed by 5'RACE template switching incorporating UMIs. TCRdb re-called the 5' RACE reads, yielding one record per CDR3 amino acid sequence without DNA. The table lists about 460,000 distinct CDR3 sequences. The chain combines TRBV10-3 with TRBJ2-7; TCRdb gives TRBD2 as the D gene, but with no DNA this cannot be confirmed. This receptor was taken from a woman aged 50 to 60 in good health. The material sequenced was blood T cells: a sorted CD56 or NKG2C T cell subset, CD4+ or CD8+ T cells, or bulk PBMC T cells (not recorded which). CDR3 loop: CAISGLAGSYEQYF.